The 30 T cell receptor beta chains below come from one sample, sequenced in a study of molecular identifiers for immune sequencing clone quantification. TCRdb used MiXCR to reprocess the PCR reads, holding one entry per CDR3 protein. The sample carries roughly 300,000 distinct CDR3 sequences, over 20% recorded once. Sequences were obtained from naive CD8+ T cells from blood, with Jurkat cell RNA spiked in. Indicated subset: FACS-sorted CD8+CD4-CCR7+CD45RA+ naive T cells. The receptors originated from a human donor in good health. Some libraries in this study had Jurkat cell RNA spiked in.

The chain combines TRBV30 with TRBJ2-3; no definite D call. This CDR3 spans 14 amino acids. Germline loops: CDR1 GTSNPN, CDR2 SVGIG (reference sequence). Trimming cost V 4 bases and J 0 bases, with 11 bases left between them. CDR3 loop: CAWNYGASTDTQYF. The CDR3 nucleotides are TGTGCCTGGAATTACGGTGCTAGCACAGATACGCAGTATTTT. The entire variable domain, with the rest obtained from reference TRBV30 and TRBJ2-3, is as follows: SQTIHQWPATLVQPVGSPLSLECTVEGTSNPNLYWYRQAAGRGLQLLFYSVGIGQISSEVPQNLSASRPQDRQFILSSKKLLLSDSGFYLCAWNYGASTDTQYFGPGTRLTVL.

A few counts support this clonotype. The rearrangement links TRBV7-2 to TRBJ2-3; 14 nucleotides line up with TRBD2. This CDR3 region has 17 residues. V shed 5 bases, J shed 1 base, and the junction held 5 bases outside the gene matches. The germline CDR1 and CDR2 sequences are SGHTA and FQGNSA. The CDR3, as DNA: TGTGCCAGCAGCCAAGGACTAGCGGGGGGCGGCACAGATACGCAGTATTTT. Its translation is CASSQGLAGGGTDTQYF. The full variable domain, completed using reference TRBV7-2 and TRBJ2-3, is GAGVSQSPSNKVTEKGKDVELRCDPISGHTALYWYRQSLGQGLEFLIYFQGNSAPDKSGLPSDRFSAERTGGSVSTLTIQRTQQEDSAVYLCASSQGLAGGGTDTQYFGPGTRLTVL.

Remarks on this clonotype: A much bigger clone sits one base away, suggesting this may be a read error. The chain links TRBV7-9 to TRBJ2-1, with D possibly being TRBD2 (5 bases). The CDR3 loop spans 16 amino acids. Germline V gene data show CDR1 as SEHNR and CDR2 as FQNEAQ (reference sequence). Here the CDR3 DNA reads TGTGCCAGCAGCTTAGATGACGGGGTGTTGAAGAATGGGCAGTTCTTC. This codes for CASSLDDGVLKNGQFF.

A note on this clonotype: A much larger clone differs from this one at a single base, so this may be a read error. The chain employs TRBV9 and TRBJ2-1; D is ambiguous. CDR3 size: 14 residues. Germline CDR1 SGDLS, CDR2 YYNGEE. CDR3 in amino acids: CASSNGQYPDEQIF. The DNA for the CDR3 is TGTGCCTCGTCTAATGGGCAGTACCCCGATGAGCAGATCTTC.

With respect to this clonotype: Its ends do not fully match the called genes, so a read error is possible. J is TRBJ2-2 and V is TRBV7-9; the match to TRBD1 covers 7 bases. From germline, CDR1 is SEHNR and CDR2 FQNEAQ (reference sequence). CDR3 length equals 16 residues. CDR3 sequence: CASSRTGDLTPGELVF. CDR3 sequence (DNA): TGTGCCAGCAGCCGTACAGGGGACCTAACGCCCGGGGAGCTGGTTTTT.

Details on this clonotype: A much larger clone is a single base away; this may be a read error. The J gene is TRBJ2-3, the V gene TRBV20-1; 14 nucleotides match TRBD2. Germline CDR1 and CDR2: DFQATT and SNEGSKA (reference sequence). The CDR3 is made up of 15 amino acids. The J segment lost 5 bases and the V segment lost 3 bases, leaving 4 bases of the junction unmatched. DNA for the CDR3: TGCAGTGCTAGGGGGACTAGCGGGGGAAGAGATACGCAGTATTTT. Translated: CSARGTSGGRDTQYF.

V usage is TRBV4-3 and J usage is TRBJ1-6; tentatively, D is TRBD1 (6 bases). This CDR3 spans 16 amino acids. Germline V gene lookup returns CDR1 LGHNA and CDR2 YSLEER. The ends were cut back, 4 bases at V and 7 bases at J, with 17 bases in the middle. The CDR3 DNA sequence: TGCGCCAGCAGCCCCTACTACGGACAGACCAATTCACCCCTCCACTTT. Encoded protein: CASSPYYGQTNSPLHF.

The chain combines TRBV6-2 or TRBV6-3 with TRBJ2-1; D perhaps matches TRBD1 (5 bases). Looked up from germline, CDR1 is MNHEY and CDR2 is SVGEGT. V was trimmed by 6 bases and J by 14 bases, leaving 11 bases between them. The CDR3 runs to 10 residues. CDR3 amino acids: CASRGASEFF. The CDR3 DNA sequence: TGTGCCAGCAGAGGGGCCTCGGAGTTCTTC.

The table lists this clonotype with many counts. The rearrangement joins TRBV10-3 to TRBJ2-3; D might be TRBD2 (5 bases). The V and J ends lost 3 bases and 8 bases respectively, with 12 bases between them. In germline, CDR1 is ENHRY, CDR2 SYGVKD. The length of the CDR3 is 13 residues. The CDR3 loop is CAISEGSSPTQYF. The CDR3 DNA sequence: TGTGCCATCAGTGAAGGGAGTAGCCCTACGCAGTATTTT.

The rearrangement uses TRBV6-2 or TRBV6-3 and TRBJ2-7; the match to TRBD2 covers 10 bases. The CDR3 is made up of 16 amino acids. Germline values: CDR1 MNHEY, CDR2 SVGEGT. V was clipped by 7 bases and J by 2 bases; unmatched bases: 11. The DNA for the CDR3 is TGTGCCAGCAACCGACCGGGACTAGCGACCGCCTACGAGCAGTACTTC. Its translation is CASNRPGLATAYEQYF.

This chain joins TRBV4-1 and TRBJ2-7; the match to TRBD1 covers 8 bases. The CDR3 has 15 amino acids. From germline, CDR1 is MGHRA and CDR2 YSYEKL. The V gene end was trimmed by 4 bases and the J gene end by 6 bases; junction bases not matched to a gene: 11. CDR3 region: CASSPEGQGHSEQYF. The DNA of the CDR3 is TGCGCCAGCAGCCCGGAAGGACAGGGACACTCCGAGCAGTACTTC.

This clonotype has only one observation. This may be a read error: a much more frequent sequence differs by one nucleotide. This chain connects TRBV7-6 to TRBJ1-1; tentatively, D is TRBD1 (6 bases). Germline V CDR1 and CDR2: SGHVS, FNYEAQ. The CDR3 has 14 residues. This chain's CDR3 is CAGSLEQGGTEAFF. CDR3 bases: TGTGCCGGCAGCTTAGAACAGGGAGGCACTGAAGCTTTCTTT. Using reference TRBV7-6 and TRBJ1-1 for the parts outside the CDR3, the full variable domain is GAGVSQSPRYKVTKRGQDVALRCDPISGHVSLYWYRQALGQGPEFLTYFNYEAQQDKSGLPNDRFSAERPEGSISTLTIQRTEQRDSAMYRCAGSLEQGGTEAFFGQGTRLTVV.

Points on this clonotype: The conserved final phenylalanine or tryptophan is absent from the CDR3, which likely points to a read error. The CDR3 sequence: CAGWGGETQYY. For the CDR3, the DNA is TGTGCCGGCTGGGGGGGAGAGACCCAGTACTAC. The chain recombines TRBV30 with TRBJ2-5; 7 positions agree with TRBD2. The germline V gene has CDR1 GTSNPN and CDR2 SVGIG (reference sequence). The J segment lost 4 bases and the V segment lost 8 bases, leaving 4 bases of the junction unmatched. The CDR3 is 11 residues long.

The rearrangement links TRBV6-5 to TRBJ2-1, with D unclear. The germline V and J ends were trimmed by 2 bases and 0 bases, with 11 bases remaining between them. This CDR3 spans 16 amino acids. Germline V CDR1 and CDR2: MNHEY, SVGAGI. The CDR3 coding sequence is TGTGCCAGCAGTTACACGACCCCGAGCTCCTACAATGAGCAGTTCTTC. Protein: CASSYTTPSSYNEQFF.

This chain uses TRBV2 with TRBJ2-3; D gene unclear. The CDR3 loop spans 13 amino acids. Germline V lookup: CDR1 SNHLY, CDR2 FYNNEI. Trimming removed 8 bases from V and 5 bases from J, with 14 bases in between. The CDR3 DNA reads TGTGCCAGCGCTACTGGGTTCGGAGATACGCAGTATTTT. Its translation is CASATGFGDTQYF.

The chain links TRBV7-2 to TRBJ2-5; D is undetermined. This CDR3 has 20 residues. Germline CDR1 SGHTA, CDR2 FQGNSA. Trimming took 1 base from V and 1 from J, leaving 25 bases between them. The DNA of the CDR3 is TGTGCCAGCAGCTTAGATGCGCTCCTCGCCCAATCCAACCTCCAAGAGACCCAGTACTTC. It encodes CASSLDALLAQSNLQETQYF.

This clonotype was seen a handful of times. The chain uses TRBV19 and TRBJ2-2; 9 bases agree with TRBD1. The CDR3 totals 13 residues. Germline lookup yields CDR1 LNHDA and CDR2 SQIVND (reference sequence). Trimming removed 8 bases from V and 6 bases from J; junction bases left unmatched: 4. CDR3 sequence reads: CASFRQGAGELFF. CDR3 in DNA: TGTGCCAGTTTCCGACAGGGGGCCGGGGAGCTGTTTTTT. The complete variable domain, with remaining parts taken from reference TRBV19 and TRBJ2-2, reads DGGITQSPKYLFRKEGQNVTLSCEQNLNHDAMYWYRQDPGQGLRLIYYSQIVNDFQKGDIAEGYSVSREKKESFPLTVTSAQKNPTAFYLCASFRQGAGELFFGEGSRLTVL.

This rearrangement joins TRBV3-1 to TRBJ2-3, with 7 positions matching TRBD1. The length of the CDR3 is 16 residues. Germline V gene sequence: CDR1 LGHDT, CDR2 YNNKEL (reference sequence). The junction had 8 bases not matched to a gene; V was cut back by 3 bases and J by 2 bases. Written as DNA, the CDR3 is TGTGCCAGCAGCCACGGATTTGGACAGGTCACAGATACGCAGTATTTT. Protein: CASSHGFGQVTDTQYF.

On this clonotype itself: This may arise from a read error, as a much more abundant clone is one base away. The rearrangement joins TRBV11-3 to TRBJ2-1, with unresolved D. From germline, CDR1 is SGHNT and CDR2 YENEEA. The ends were cut back, 4 bases at V and 5 bases at J, with 6 bases in the middle. The CDR3 is made up of 12 amino acids. CDR3 nucleotide sequence: TGTGCCAGCAGCTCAGCCCACAATGAGCAGTTCTTC. Its translation: CASSSAHNEQFF.

The gene calls are TRBV7-9 and TRBJ1-3, with 7 bases identical to TRBD1. With V trimmed by 5 bases and J by 4 bases, 5 bases remained unmatched. CDR3 length: 14 residues. Germline loops: CDR1 SEHNR, CDR2 FQNEAQ (reference sequence). DNA for the CDR3: TGTGCCAGCAGCCCGGAGACAGGGGGAAACACCATATATTTT. It specifies CASSPETGGNTIYF.

A remark on this clonotype: A much bigger clone sits one base away, suggesting this may be a read error. The genes are TRBV29-1 and TRBJ2-2; D call uncertain. This CDR3 spans 11 amino acids. From germline, CDR1 is SQVTM and CDR2 ANQGSEA. The CDR3 sequence is CSVEGARELCF. The CDR3, as DNA: TGCAGCGTTGAAGGGGCGCGAGAGCTGTGTTTT.

This clonotype was picked up a small number of times. V gene TRBV4-1 combines with J gene TRBJ2-1; 11 nucleotides match TRBD1. The junction had 12 bases not matched to a gene; V was cut back by 1 base and J by 10 bases. The length of the CDR3 is 17 residues. Germline V gene lookup returns CDR1 MGHRA and CDR2 YSYEKL. This CDR3 reads CASSQVVGQGAFEEQFF. CDR3 DNA: TGCGCCAGCAGCCAAGTCGTAGGACAGGGGGCGTTCGAGGAGCAGTTCTTC.

CDR3 sequence reads: CAWSWTGSNQPQHF. The CDR3, as DNA: TGTGCCTGGAGTTGGACGGGTAGCAATCAGCCCCAGCATTTT. The rearrangement links TRBV30 to TRBJ1-5; D is uncertain. Germline CDR1 and CDR2: GTSNPN and SVGIG (reference sequence). The CDR3 covers 14 residues. The V and J ends lost 2 bases and 0 bases respectively, with 8 bases between them.

Ten or more counts support this clonotype. The chain joins TRBV5-6 to TRBJ1-1; tentative D call: TRBD1 (6 bases). The CDR3 spans 17 residues. The germline V gene encodes CDR1 SGHDT and CDR2 YYEEEE. V was shortened by 0 bases and J by 0 bases, with 15 bases between the two germline ends. The CDR3: CASSLGRGNNLNTEAFF. CDR3 DNA: TGTGCCAGCAGCTTGGGCAGGGGAAATAATTTGAACACTGAAGCTTTCTTT.

Ten or more counts support this clonotype. V gene TRBV29-1 combines with J gene TRBJ1-1; TRBD1 matches 7 bases. The CDR3 consists of 11 residues. Unmatched junction bases numbered 7, after V lost 4 bases and J lost 11 bases. The V gene's germline CDR1 is SQVTM and CDR2 ANQGSEA. The CDR3 nucleotides are TGCAGCGTTGCTTCAGGGGGTGACGCTTTCTTT. This gives the protein CSVASGGDAFF. Full variable domain (outside the CDR3, taken from reference TRBV29-1 and TRBJ1-1): SAVISQKPSRDICQRGTSLTIQCQVDSQVTMMFWYRQQPGQSLTLIATANQGSEATYESGFVIDKFPISRPNLTFSTLTVSNMSPEDSSIYLCSVASGGDAFFGQGTRLTVV.

This CDR3 reads CAISNPLAGAELGEQFF. The CDR3 DNA follows: TGTGCCATCAGTAATCCACTAGCGGGAGCTGAGTTGGGGGAGCAGTTCTTC. The chain has TRBV10-3 and TRBJ2-1; the match to TRBD2 covers 11 bases. From germline, CDR1 is ENHRY and CDR2 SYGVKD. The CDR3 contains 17 residues. Germline trimming cut 5 bases from V and 10 bases from J; bases unmatched to any gene: 16.

The genes are TRBV30 and TRBJ2-2, with 8 bases aligning to TRBD1. Trimming at V came to 7 bases and at J to 4 bases, leaving 5 bases not matched to a gene. Germline V gene data show CDR1 as GTSNPN and CDR2 as SVGIG (reference sequence). The CDR3 covers 13 residues. The CDR3 sequence: CASRQGSTGELFF. DNA of the CDR3: TGTGCCTCCAGACAGGGGAGCACCGGGGAGCTGTTTTTT.

This clonotype was observed at least ten times. The rearrangement uses TRBV4-1 and TRBJ2-7; 9 bases line up with TRBD2. The trim removed 1 base at V and 2 bases at J, leaving 0 bases unmatched. Germline V CDR1 and CDR2: MGHRA, YSYEKL. CDR3 length equals 14 residues. The CDR3 bases are TGCGCCAGCAGCCAAGGCGGGGGGGCCTACGAGCAGTACTTC. It yields the protein CASSQGGGAYEQYF.

This clonotype was detected ten times or more. J is TRBJ2-7 and V is TRBV12-3 or TRBV12-4; D is unclear. V lost 6 bases and J 3 bases, leaving 12 bases between the germline ends. CDR3 length: 13 residues. Here the CDR3 reads CASSENRVYEQYF. DNA of the CDR3: TGTGCCAGCAGCGAAAATCGTGTCTACGAGCAGTACTTC.

This clonotype has a handful of counts. J is TRBJ2-3 and V is TRBV12-3 or TRBV12-4; D is possibly TRBD1 (6 bases). The CDR3 length is 15 residues. Trimming removed 6 bases from V and 4 bases from J, with 17 bases in between. This CDR3 reads CASSTDRFRPDTQYF. The CDR3 DNA reads as TGTGCCAGCAGCACCGACAGGTTTCGCCCAGATACGCAGTATTTT.